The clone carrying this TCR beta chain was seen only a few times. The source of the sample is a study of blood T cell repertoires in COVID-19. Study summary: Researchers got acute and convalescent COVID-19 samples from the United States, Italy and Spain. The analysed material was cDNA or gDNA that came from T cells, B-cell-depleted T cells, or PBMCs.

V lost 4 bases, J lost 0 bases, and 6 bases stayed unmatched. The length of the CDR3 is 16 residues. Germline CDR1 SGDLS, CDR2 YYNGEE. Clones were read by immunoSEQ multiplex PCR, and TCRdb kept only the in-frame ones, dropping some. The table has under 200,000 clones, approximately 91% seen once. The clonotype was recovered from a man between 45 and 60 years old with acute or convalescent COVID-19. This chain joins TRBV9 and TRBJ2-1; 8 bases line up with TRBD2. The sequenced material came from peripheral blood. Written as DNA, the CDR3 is TGTGCCAGCAGCCCAGGGAGCGGGGGCTCCTACAATGAGCAGTTCTTC. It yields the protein CASSPGSGGSYNEQFF.